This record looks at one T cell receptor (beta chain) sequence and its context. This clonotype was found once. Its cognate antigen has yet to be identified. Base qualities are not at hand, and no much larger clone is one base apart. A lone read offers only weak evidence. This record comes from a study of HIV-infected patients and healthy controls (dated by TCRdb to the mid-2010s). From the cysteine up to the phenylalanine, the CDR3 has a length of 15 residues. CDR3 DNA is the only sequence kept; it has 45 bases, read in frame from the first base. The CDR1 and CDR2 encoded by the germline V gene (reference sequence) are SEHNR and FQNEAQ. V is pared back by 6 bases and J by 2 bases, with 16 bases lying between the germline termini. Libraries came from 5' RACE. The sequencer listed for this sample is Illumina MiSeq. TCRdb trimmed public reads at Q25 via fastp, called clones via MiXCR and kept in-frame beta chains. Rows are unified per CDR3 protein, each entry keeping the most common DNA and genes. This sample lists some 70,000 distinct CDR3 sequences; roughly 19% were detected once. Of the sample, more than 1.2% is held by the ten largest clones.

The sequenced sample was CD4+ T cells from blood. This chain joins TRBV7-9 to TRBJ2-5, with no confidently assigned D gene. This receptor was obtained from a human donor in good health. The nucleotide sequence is TGTGCCAGCAGTACCCGGCTGGCAGCACAAGAGACCCAGTACTTC. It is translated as CASSTRLAAQETQYF.